Shown below are 11 T cell receptor beta chains from a single sample sequenced in a study of T cell changes during pregnancy in multiple sclerosis. The assay was immunoSEQ multiplex PCR, and TCRdb's table has in-frame clones only and misses some. The sample contains around 130,000 clones, under 95% of which appear only once. This material consisted of peripheral blood, taken before pregnancy. Source of these receptors: a female donor with multiple sclerosis, enrolled in a pregnancy study.

The chain recombines TRBV4-1 with TRBJ2-5; 8 bases align to TRBD2. Trimming took 0 bases from V and 5 from J; bases not matched to a gene: 11. The CDR3 consists of 17 residues. Per the germline V gene, CDR1 is MGHRA and CDR2 is YSYEKL. The chain's CDR3 is CASSQDGSGRAWETQYF. The CDR3 coding sequence is TGCGCCAGCAGCCAAGATGGCAGCGGGAGAGCATGGGAGACCCAGTACTTC.

V is TRBV15 and J is TRBJ1-3; unclear D gene. The germline CDR1 and CDR2 sequences are LNHNV and YYDKDF (reference sequence). Deletions cut 0 bases from V and 0 bases from J, with 9 bases between. The CDR3 has 16 residues. The CDR3 DNA sequence: TGTGCCACCAGCAGAGATAGAGGAAACTCTGGAAACACCATATATTTT. As protein: CATSRDRGNSGNTIYF. Variable domain in full (rest from reference TRBV15 and TRBJ1-3): DAMVIQNPRYQVTQFGKPVTLSCSQTLNHNVMYWYQQKSSQAPKLLFHYYDKDFNNEADTPDNFQSRRPNTSFCFLDIRSPGLGDTAMYLCATSRDRGNSGNTIYFGEGSWLTVV.

This chain joins TRBV30 and TRBJ1-5; D not resolved. CDR1 and CDR2 (germline): GTSNPN, SVGIG (reference sequence). V was cut by 1 base and J by 5 bases, with 9 bases left in between. This CDR3 spans 13 amino acids. The CDR3 protein is CAWSGAIDQPQHF. CDR3 DNA sequence: TGTGCCTGGAGTGGAGCCATAGATCAGCCCCAGCATTTT.

This chain joins TRBV10-2 and TRBJ2-6; 7 positions match TRBD2. The CDR3 is made up of 15 amino acids. Germline V lookup: CDR1 WSHSY, CDR2 SAAADI. The V segment lost 10 bases and the J segment 0 bases; nucleotides outside the gene matches: 6. CDR3 sequence reads: CATGGRASGANVLTF. CDR3 nucleotides: TGCGCCACGGGGGGACGGGCCTCTGGGGCCAACGTCCTGACTTTC.

The chain recombines TRBV5-4 with TRBJ1-6; 7 bases align to TRBD1. The CDR3 covers 12 residues. Germline V gene lookup returns CDR1 SGHNT and CDR2 YYREEE (reference sequence). With 5 bases clipped from V and 10 bases from J, the junction kept 3 bases outside the gene matches. The CDR3 here is CASSQGGSPLHF. The CDR3 DNA follows: TGTGCCAGCAGTCAAGGGGGCTCACCCCTCCACTTT. Full variable domain (remainder filled in from reference TRBV5-4 and TRBJ1-6): ETGVTQSPTHLIKTRGQQVTLRCSSQSGHNTVSWYQQALGQGPQFIFQYYREEENGRGNFPPRFSGLQFPNYSSELNVNALELDDSALYLCASSQGGSPLHFGNGTRLTVT.

The V call is TRBV7-8, the J call TRBJ2-7, with 9 nucleotides matching TRBD1. The CDR3 totals 15 residues. Losses at the gene ends were 5 bases for V and 3 bases for J; bases not matched to a gene: 8. Germline lookup yields CDR1 SGHVS and CDR2 FQNEAQ. In DNA, the CDR3 is TGTGCCAGCAGCAGACAGGGGGGGGACAACTACGAGCAGTACTTC. The encoded protein is CASSRQGGDNYEQYF.

The chain uses TRBV11-2 and TRBJ2-2, with TRBD1 matching 10 bases. The length of the CDR3 is 16 residues. J was trimmed by 6 bases and V by 2 bases; bases with no gene match: 6. CDR1 is SGHAT, CDR2 FQNNGV, per germline. The CDR3 DNA reads as TGTGCCAGCAGCTTAATGGGACAGGGGTTAGCCGGGGAGCTGTTTTTT. It specifies CASSLMGQGLAGELFF. The full variable domain, with the rest looked up from reference TRBV11-2 and TRBJ2-2, is EAGVAQSPRYKIIEKRQSVAFWCNPISGHATLYWYQQILGQGPKLLIQFQNNGVVDDSQLPKDRFSAERLKGVDSTLKIQPAKLEDSAVYLCASSLMGQGLAGELFFGEGSRLTVL.

The V and J genes are TRBV5-1 and TRBJ2-1, with a tentative D call TRBD1 (6 bases). This CDR3 spans 15 amino acids. V gave up 0 bases and J gave up 3 bases, with 10 bases separating them. Per the germline V gene, CDR1 is SGHRS and CDR2 is YFSETQ. The CDR3, as DNA: TGCGCCAGCAGCTTGGGACAGGATCACTACAATGAGCAGTTCTTC. This sequence encodes CASSLGQDHYNEQFF. The full variable domain, rest sourced from reference TRBV5-1 and TRBJ2-1, is KAGVTQTPRYLIKTRGQQVTLSCSPISGHRSVSWYQQTPGQGLQFLFEYFSETQRNKGNFPGRFSGRQFSNSRSEMNVSTLELGDSALYLCASSLGQDHYNEQFFGPGTRLTVL.

This chain joins TRBV9 and TRBJ2-5, with TRBD1 identical over 10 bases. This CDR3 is built from 16 residues. After removal of 0 bases from V and 5 bases from J, the junction contained 7 bases not matched to a gene. Germline CDR1 is SGDLS and CDR2 is YYNGEE. CDR3 protein: CASSVGDRGLWETQYF. Here the CDR3 DNA reads TGTGCCAGCAGCGTAGGTGACAGGGGGCTTTGGGAGACCCAGTACTTC.

The V gene is TRBV7-8, the J gene TRBJ2-3; a weak D match, TRBD2 (5 bases). V lost 6 bases, J lost 0 bases, and 19 bases lay in between. The CDR3 runs 17 residues. The germline V gene encodes CDR1 SGHVS and CDR2 FQNEAQ. DNA for the CDR3: TGTGCCAGCAGTTCCGACCGGGGTACAACTAGCACAGATACGCAGTATTTT. This sequence encodes CASSSDRGTTSTDTQYF.

J is TRBJ2-3 and V is TRBV6-1; 15 nucleotides line up with TRBD2. Germline CDR1 is MNHNS and CDR2 is SASEGT. J gave up 0 bases and V 1 base, and 8 bases lay outside the gene matches. The CDR3 covers 20 residues. The CDR3 sequence: CASSEVVGLAGGGSTDTQYF. The CDR3 nucleotides are TGTGCCAGCAGTGAAGTTGTGGGACTAGCGGGAGGCGGGAGCACAGATACGCAGTATTTT.